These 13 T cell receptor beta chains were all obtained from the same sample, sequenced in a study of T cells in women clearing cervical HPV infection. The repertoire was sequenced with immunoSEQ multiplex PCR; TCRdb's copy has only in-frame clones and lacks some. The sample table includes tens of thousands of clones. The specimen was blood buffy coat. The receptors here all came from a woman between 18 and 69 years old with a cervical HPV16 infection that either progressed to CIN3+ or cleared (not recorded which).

The CDR3 spells CASSGRQRSQPQHF. The sequenced part of the CDR3 DNA is TGTGCCAGCAGTGGGAGACAGAGAAGTCAGCCC. The chain employs TRBV2 and TRBJ1-5; weak D call: TRBD1 (5 bases). The read comes to an end 3 residues before the CDR3 does, leaving the germline J gene to fill in the end. The CDR3 sequence is 14 residues long. CDR1 is SNHLY and CDR2 is FYNNEI in the germline V gene. Trimming pared 4 bases from V and 6 bases from J, leaving 13 bases between.

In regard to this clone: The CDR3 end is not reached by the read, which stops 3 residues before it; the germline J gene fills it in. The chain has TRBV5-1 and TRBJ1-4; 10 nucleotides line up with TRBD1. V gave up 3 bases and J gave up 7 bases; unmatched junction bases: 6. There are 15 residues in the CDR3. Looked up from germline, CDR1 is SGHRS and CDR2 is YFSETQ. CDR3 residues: CASSSTGGRGEKLFF. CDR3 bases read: TGCGCCAGCAGCTCGACAGGGGGCCGGGGTGAAAAA. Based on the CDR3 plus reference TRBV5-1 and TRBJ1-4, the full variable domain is KAGVTQTPRYLIKTRGQQVTLSCSPISGHRSVSWYQQTPGQGLQFLFEYFSETQRNKGNFPGRFSGRQFSNSRSEMNVSTLELGDSALYLCASSSTGGRGEKLFFGSGTQLSVL.

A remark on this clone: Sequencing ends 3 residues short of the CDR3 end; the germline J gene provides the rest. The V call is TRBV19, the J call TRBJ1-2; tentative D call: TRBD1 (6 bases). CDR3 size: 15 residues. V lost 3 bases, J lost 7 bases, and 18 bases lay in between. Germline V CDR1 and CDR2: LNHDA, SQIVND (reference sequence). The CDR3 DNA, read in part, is TGTGCCAGTAGTATGGTCTGGCAGGGGATGGGTGGC. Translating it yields CASSMVWQGMGG. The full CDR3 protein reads CASSMVWQGMGGYTF.

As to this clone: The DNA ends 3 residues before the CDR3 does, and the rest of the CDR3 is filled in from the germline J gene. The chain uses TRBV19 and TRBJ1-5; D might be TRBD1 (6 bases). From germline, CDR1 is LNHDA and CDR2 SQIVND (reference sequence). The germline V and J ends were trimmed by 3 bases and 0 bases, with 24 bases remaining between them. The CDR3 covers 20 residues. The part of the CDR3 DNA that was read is TGTGCCAGTAGTATCGGGGCTACAGGGATCCCCCTATATAGCAATCAGCCC. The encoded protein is CASSIGATGIPLYSNQP. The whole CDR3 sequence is CASSIGATGIPLYSNQPQHF.

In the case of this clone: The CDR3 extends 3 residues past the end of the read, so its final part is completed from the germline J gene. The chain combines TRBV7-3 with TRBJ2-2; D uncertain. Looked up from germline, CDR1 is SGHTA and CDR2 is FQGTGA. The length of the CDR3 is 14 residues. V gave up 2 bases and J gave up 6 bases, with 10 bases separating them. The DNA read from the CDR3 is TGTGCCAGCAGCTTACAGAGCGAAGCCGGGGAG. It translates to CASSLQSEAGE. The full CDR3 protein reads CASSLQSEAGELFF.

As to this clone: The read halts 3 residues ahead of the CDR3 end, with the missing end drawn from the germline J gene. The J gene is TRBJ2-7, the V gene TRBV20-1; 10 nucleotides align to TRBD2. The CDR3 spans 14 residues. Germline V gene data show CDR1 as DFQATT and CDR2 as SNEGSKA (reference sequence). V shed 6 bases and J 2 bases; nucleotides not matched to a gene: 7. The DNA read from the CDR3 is TGCAGTGCCGGGACTAGCGCATACCCCTACGAG. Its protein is CSAGTSAYPYE. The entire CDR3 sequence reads CSAGTSAYPYEQYF.

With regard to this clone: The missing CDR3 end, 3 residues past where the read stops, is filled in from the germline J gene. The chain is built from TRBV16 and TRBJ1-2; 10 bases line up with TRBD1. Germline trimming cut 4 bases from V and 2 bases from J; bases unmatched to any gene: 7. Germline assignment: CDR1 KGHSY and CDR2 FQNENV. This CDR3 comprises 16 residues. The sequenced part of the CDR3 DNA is TGTGCCAGCAGCCGCTTACCGGGACAGGGGAACTATGGC. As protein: CASSRLPGQGNYG. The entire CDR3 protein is CASSRLPGQGNYGYTF.

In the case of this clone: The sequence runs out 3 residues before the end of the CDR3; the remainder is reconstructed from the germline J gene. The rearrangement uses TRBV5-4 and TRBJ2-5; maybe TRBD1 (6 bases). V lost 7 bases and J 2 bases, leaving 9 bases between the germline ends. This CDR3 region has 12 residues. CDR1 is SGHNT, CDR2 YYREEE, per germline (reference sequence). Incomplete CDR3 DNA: TGTGCCAGCGGGACACCTCAAGAGACC. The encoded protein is CASGTPQET. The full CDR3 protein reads CASGTPQETQYF.

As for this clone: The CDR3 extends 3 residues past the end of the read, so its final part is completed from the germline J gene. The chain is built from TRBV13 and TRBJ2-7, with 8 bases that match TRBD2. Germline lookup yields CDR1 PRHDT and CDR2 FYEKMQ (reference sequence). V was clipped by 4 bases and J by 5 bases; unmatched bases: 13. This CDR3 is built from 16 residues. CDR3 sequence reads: CASSWGENSGNHEQYF. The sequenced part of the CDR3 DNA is TGTGCCAGCAGCTGGGGTGAGAATAGCGGGAACCACGAG.

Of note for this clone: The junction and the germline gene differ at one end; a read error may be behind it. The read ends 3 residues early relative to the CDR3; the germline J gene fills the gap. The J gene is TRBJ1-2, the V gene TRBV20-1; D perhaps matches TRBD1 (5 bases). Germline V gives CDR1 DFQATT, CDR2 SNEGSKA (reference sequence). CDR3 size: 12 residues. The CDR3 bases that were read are TGCAGTGCTACAGGGATCGGGTATGGT. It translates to CSATGIGYG. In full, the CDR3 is CSATGIGYGYTF.

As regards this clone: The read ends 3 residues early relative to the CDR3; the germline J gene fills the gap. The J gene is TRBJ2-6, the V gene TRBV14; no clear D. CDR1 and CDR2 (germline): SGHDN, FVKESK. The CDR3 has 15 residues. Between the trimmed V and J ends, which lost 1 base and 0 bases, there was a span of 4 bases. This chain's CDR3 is CASSQGASGANVLTF. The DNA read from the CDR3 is TGTGCCAGCAGCCAAGGGGCCTCTGGGGCCAACGTC.

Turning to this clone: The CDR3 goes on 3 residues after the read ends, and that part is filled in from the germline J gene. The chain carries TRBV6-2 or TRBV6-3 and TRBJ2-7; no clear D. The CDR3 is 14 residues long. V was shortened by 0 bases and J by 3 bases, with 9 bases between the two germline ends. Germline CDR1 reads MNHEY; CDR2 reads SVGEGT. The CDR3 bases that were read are TGTGCCAGCAGTTACTCGTTAGCCTACTACGAG. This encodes CASSYSLAYYE. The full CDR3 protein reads CASSYSLAYYEQYF.

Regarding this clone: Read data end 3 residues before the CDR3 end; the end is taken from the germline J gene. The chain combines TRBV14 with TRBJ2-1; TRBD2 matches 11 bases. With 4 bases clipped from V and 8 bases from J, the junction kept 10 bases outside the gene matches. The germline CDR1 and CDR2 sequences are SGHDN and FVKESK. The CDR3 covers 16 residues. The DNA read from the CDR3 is TGTGCCAGCAGCCTCATTACTAGCGGGAGACTCGATGAG. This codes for CASSLITSGRLDE. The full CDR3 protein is CASSLITSGRLDEQFF.